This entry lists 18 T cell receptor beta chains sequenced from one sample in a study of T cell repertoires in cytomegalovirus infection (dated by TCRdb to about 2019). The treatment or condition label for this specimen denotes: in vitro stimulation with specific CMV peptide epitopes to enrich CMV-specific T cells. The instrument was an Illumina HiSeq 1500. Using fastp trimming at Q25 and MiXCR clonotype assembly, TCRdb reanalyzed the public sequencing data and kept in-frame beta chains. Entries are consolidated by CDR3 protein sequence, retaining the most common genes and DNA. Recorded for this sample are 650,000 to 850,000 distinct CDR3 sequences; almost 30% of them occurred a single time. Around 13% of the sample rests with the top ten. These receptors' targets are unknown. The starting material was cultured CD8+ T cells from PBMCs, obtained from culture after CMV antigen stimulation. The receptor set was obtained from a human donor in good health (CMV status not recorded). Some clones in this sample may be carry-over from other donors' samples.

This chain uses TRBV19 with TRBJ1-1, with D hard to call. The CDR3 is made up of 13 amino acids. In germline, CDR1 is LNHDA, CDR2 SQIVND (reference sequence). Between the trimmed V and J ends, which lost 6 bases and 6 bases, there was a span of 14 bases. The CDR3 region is CASRNRRQSEAFF. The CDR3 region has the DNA TGTGCCAGTAGGAATAGGAGGCAGTCTGAAGCTTTCTTT.

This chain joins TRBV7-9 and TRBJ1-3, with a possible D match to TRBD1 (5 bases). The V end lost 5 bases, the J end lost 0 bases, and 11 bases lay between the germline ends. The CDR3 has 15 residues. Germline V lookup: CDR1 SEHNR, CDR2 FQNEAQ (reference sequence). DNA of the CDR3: TGTGCCAGCAGCAACAGGCTCGACTCTGGAAACACCATATATTTT. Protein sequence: CASSNRLDSGNTIYF.

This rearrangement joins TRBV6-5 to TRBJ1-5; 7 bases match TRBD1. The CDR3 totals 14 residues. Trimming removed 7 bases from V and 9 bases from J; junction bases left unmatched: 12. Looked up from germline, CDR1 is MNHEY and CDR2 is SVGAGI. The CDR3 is CASKPATGVPPQHF. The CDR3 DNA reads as TGTGCCAGCAAACCTGCCACAGGGGTACCGCCCCAGCATTTT.

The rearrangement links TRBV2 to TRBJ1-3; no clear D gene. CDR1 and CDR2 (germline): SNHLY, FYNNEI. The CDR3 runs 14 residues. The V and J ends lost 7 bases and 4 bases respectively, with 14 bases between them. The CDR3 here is CASNPGRAGNTIYF. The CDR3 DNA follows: TGTGCCAGCAATCCGGGAAGGGCAGGAAACACCATATATTTT.

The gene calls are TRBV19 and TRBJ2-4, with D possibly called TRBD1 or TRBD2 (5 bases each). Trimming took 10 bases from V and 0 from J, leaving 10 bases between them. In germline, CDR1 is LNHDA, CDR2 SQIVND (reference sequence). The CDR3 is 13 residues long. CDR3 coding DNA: TGTGCCACGAGGGGAGTAGCCAAAAACATTCAGTACTTC. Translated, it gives CATRGVAKNIQYF.

CDR3: CASSFKRTGAVEAFF. CDR3 in DNA: TGTGCCAGCAGTTTCAAAAGGACAGGGGCGGTGGAAGCTTTCTTT. The J gene is TRBJ1-1, the V gene TRBV27, with 9 nucleotides matching TRBD1. CDR3 length equals 15 residues. V was clipped by 3 bases and J by 8 bases; unmatched bases: 10. Germline V CDR1 and CDR2: MNHEY, SMNVEV (reference sequence).

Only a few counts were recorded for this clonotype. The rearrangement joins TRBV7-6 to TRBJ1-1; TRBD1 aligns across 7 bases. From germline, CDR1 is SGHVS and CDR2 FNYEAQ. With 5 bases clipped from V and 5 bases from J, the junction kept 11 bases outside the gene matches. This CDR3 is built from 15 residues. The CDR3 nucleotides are TGTGCCAGCAGCCACCTTGAGGGGGCGAGAACTGAAGCTTTCTTT. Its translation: CASSHLEGARTEAFF. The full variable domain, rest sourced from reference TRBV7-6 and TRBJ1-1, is GAGVSQSPRYKVTKRGQDVALRCDPISGHVSLYWYRQALGQGPEFLTYFNYEAQQDKSGLPNDRFSAERPEGSISTLTIQRTEQRDSAMYRCASSHLEGARTEAFFGQGTRLTVV.

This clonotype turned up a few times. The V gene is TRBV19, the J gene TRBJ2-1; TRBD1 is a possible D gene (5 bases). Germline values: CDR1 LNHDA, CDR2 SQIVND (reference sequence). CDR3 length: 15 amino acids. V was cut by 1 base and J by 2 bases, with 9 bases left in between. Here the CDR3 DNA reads TGTGCCAGTAGTATAGTGAAGACAGCCTACAATGAGCAGTTCTTC. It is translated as CASSIVKTAYNEQFF. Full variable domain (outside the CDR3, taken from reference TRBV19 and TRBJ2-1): DGGITQSPKYLFRKEGQNVTLSCEQNLNHDAMYWYRQDPGQGLRLIYYSQIVNDFQKGDIAEGYSVSREKKESFPLTVTSAQKNPTAFYLCASSIVKTAYNEQFFGPGTRLTVL.

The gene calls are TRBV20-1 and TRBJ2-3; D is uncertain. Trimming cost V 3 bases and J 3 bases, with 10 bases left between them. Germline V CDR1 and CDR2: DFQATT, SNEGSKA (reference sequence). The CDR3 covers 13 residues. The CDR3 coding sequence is TGCAGTGCTAGGACGGTGGGAACAGATACGCAGTATTTT. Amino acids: CSARTVGTDTQYF.

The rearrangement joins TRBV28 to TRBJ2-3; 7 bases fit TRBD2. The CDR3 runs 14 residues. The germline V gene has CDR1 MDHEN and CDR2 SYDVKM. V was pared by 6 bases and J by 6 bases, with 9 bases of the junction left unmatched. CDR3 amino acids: CASSLIREGDTQYF. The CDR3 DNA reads TGTGCCAGCAGCCTTATAAGGGAGGGGGATACGCAGTATTTT.

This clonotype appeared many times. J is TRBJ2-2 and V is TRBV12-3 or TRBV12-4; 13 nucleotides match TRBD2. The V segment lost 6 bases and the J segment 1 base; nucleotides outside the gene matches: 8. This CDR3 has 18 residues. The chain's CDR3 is CASSTPRLAGGNTGELFF. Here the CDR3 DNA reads TGTGCCAGCAGCACCCCCCGACTAGCGGGGGGGAACACCGGGGAGCTGTTTTTT.

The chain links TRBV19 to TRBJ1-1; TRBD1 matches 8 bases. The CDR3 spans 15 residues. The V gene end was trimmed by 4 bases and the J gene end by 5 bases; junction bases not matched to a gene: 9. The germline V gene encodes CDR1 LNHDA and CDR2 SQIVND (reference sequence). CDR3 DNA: TGTGCCAGTAGTACAATAGGGGACAGGAGGACTGAAGCTTTCTTT. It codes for CASSTIGDRRTEAFF.

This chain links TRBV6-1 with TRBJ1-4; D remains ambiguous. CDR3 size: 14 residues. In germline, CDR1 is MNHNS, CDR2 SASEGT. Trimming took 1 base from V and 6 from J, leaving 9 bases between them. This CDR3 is CASSEGEWDEKLFF. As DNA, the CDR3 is TGTGCCAGCAGTGAAGGGGAGTGGGATGAAAAACTGTTTTTT.

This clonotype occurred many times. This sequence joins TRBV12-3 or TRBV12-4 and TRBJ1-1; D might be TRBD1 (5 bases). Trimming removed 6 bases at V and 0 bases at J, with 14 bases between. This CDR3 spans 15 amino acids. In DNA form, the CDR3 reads TGTGCCAGCAGCCCAGTTGTACAGGTGAACACTGAAGCTTTCTTT. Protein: CASSPVVQVNTEAFF.

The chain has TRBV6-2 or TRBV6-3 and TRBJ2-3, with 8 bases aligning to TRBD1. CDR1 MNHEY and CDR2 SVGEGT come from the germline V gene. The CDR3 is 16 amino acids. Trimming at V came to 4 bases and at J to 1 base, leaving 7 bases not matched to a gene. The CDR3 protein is CASSSPPGQGTDTQYF. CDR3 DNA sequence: TGTGCCAGCAGTTCACCCCCGGGACAGGGCACAGATACGCAGTATTTT.

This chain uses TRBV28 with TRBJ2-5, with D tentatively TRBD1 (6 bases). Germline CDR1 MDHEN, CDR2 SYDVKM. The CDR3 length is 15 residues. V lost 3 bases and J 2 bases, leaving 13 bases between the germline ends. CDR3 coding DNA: TGTGCCAGCAGTTTGTCCGGGGACAAACAAGAGACCCAGTACTTC. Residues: CASSLSGDKQETQYF.

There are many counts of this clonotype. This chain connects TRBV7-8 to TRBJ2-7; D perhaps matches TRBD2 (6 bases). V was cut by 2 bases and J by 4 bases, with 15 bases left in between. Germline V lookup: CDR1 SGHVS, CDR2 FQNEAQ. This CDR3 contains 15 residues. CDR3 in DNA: TGTGCCAGCAGCTTATTTAGCGGATGGAGGTACGAGCAGTACTTC. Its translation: CASSLFSGWRYEQYF.

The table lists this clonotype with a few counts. The CDR3 coding sequence is TGTGCCAGCAGTGGACTATCGCCTCCAAACACAGATACGCAGTATTTT. Protein product: CASSGLSPPNTDTQYF. This sequence joins TRBV6-6 and TRBJ2-3, with a tentative D call TRBD2 (6 bases). Germline CDR1 reads MNHNY; CDR2 reads SVGAGI (reference sequence). Deletions cut 5 bases from V and 2 bases from J, with 17 bases between. The CDR3 runs 16 residues.